The clone carrying this T cell receptor (beta chain) was counted ten times or more. Researchers took RNA transcripts and amplified TCR beta CDR3 regions from them. Second-round multiplex PCR came after a first-round RT-PCR that employed HTBI primers. TCRdb processed the multiplex PCR reads anew with MiXCR; each CDR3 protein has one entry. The sample contains roughly 480,000 distinct CDR3 sequences, roughly an eighth of which appear only once. V was trimmed by 7 bases and J by 0 bases, leaving 13 bases between them. CDR1 is MDHEN, CDR2 SYDVKM, per germline. This CDR3 comprises 14 residues. This entry is derived from a study of Graves' ophthalmopathy and Graves' hyperthyroidism.

This chain links TRBV28 with TRBJ2-7; D is perhaps TRBD2 (5 bases). Material for sequencing was blood. The clonotype was recovered from a woman aged 25 to 39 with Graves' ophthalmopathy. CDR3 sequence (DNA): TGTGCCAGCACCGTCACGGGAAGCTCCTACGAGCAGTACTTC. Translated, it gives CASTVTGSSYEQYF. Full variable domain (outside the CDR3, taken from reference TRBV28 and TRBJ2-7): DVKVTQSSRYLVKRTGEKVFLECVQDMDHENMFWYRQDPGLGLRLIYFSYDVKMKEKGDIPEGYSVSREKKERFSLILESASTNQTSMYLCASTVTGSSYEQYFGPGTRLTVT.